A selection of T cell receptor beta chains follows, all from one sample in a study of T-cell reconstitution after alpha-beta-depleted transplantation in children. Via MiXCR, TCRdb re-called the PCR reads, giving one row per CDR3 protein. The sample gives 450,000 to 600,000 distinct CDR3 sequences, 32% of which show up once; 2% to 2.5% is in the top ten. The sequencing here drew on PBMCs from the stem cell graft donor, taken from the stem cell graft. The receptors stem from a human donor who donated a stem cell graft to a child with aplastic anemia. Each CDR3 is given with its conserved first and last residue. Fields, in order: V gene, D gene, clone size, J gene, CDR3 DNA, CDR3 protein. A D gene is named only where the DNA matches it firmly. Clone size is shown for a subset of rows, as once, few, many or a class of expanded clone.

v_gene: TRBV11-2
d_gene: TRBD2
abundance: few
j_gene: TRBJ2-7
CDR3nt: TGTGCCAGCAGCTTCACGGCTAGCGGTTCCTACGAGCAGTACTTC
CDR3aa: CASSFTASGSYEQYF

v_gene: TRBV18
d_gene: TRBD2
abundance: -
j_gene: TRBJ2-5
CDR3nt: TGTGCCAGCTCGCGGAGCGCTAGCGGGACGGAGACCCAGTACTTC
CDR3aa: CASSRSASGTETQYF

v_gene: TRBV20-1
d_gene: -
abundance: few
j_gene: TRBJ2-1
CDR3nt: TGCAGTGCCGTAGGCGAGGGCCCCTACAATGAGCAGTTCTTC
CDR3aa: CSAVGEGPYNEQFF

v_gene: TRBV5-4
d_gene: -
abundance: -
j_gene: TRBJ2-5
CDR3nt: TGTGCCAGCAGCGGAGGAAAGGGAATAGGGGAGACCCAGTACTTC
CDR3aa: CASSGGKGIGETQYF

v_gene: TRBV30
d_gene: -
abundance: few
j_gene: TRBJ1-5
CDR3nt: TGTGCCTGGAGTACGGGGAGTCAGCCCCAGCATTTT
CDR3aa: CAWSTGSQPQHF

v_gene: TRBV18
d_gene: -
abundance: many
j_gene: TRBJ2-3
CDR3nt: TGTGCCAGCTCACCCGGAGATACGCAGTATTTT
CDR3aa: CASSPGDTQYF

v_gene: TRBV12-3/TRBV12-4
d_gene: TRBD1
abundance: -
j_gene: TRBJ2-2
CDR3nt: TGTGCCAGCAGCTGGGGGACAGGGGCCACCGGGGAGCTGTTTTTT
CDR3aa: CASSWGTGATGELFF

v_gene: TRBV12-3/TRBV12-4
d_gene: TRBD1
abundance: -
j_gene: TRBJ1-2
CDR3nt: TGTGCCAGCAGAGAGACAGGGTACTATGGCTACACCTTC
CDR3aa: CASRETGYYGYTF

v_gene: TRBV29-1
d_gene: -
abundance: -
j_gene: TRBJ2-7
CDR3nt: TGCAGCGTTGAAGATCCGTACGCCTACGAGCAGTACTTC
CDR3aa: CSVEDPYAYEQYF

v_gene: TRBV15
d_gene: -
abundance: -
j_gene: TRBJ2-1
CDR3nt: TGTGCCACCAGCAGAGATAAAACGGTAATCTCCTACAATGAGCAGTTCTTC
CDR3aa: CATSRDKTVISYNEQFF

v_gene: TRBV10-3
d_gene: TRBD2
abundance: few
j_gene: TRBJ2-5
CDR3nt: TGTGCCATCTCCGTGGGCGGGAGCCAAGAGACCCAGTACTTC
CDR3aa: CAISVGGSQETQYF

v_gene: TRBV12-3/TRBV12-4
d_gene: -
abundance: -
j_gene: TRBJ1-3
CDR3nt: TGTGCCAGCAGTTTAGGGGGACAAATGGATTTT
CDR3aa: CASSLGGQMDF

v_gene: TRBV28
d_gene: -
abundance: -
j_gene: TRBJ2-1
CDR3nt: TGTGCCAGCGACTCAGGACGGCTAGCCGACAATGAGCAGTTCTTC
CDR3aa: CASDSGRLADNEQFF

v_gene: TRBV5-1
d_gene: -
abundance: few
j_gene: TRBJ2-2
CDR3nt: TGCGCCAGCAGCTTGGCTGCCAGGGGTACCGGGGAGCTGTTTTTT
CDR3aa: CASSLAARGTGELFF

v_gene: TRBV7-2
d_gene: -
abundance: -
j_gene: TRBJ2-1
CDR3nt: TGTGCCAGCAGCTTATTTGGTAGCGTAGATCAGAAGAATGAGCAGTTCTTC
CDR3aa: CASSLFGSVDQKNEQFF

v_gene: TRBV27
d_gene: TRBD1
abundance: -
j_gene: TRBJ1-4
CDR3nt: TGTGCCAGCAGTTTATGGGGGACAGGGAATGAAAAACTGTTTTTT
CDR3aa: CASSLWGTGNEKLFF

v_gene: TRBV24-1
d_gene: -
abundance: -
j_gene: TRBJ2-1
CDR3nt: TGTGCCACCAGTGATCCGACTAGGAAGGAGGAGCAGTTCTTC
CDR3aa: CATSDPTRKEEQFF

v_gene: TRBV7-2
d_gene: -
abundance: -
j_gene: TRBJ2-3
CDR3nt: TGTGCCAGCAGCTTAAGGAGTACGCAGTATTTT
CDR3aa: CASSLRSTQYF

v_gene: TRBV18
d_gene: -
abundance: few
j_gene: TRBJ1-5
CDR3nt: TGTGCCAGCTCACCCGGAGAGGGGGTGAATCAGCCCCAGCATTTT
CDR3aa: CASSPGEGVNQPQHF

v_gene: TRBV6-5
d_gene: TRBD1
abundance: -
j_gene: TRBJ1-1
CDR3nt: TGTGCCAGCAGTTACTCTCGGGACAGATCTGAAGCTTTCTTT
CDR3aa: CASSYSRDRSEAFF